Shown below are 5 T cell receptor beta chains from a single sample sequenced in a study of CD8+ T cells in alopecia areata (dated 2018 in TCRdb). This specimen's treatment or condition label, per the study, means: oral pan-JAK inhibitor, 5-10 mg twice daily. The library was generated by the immunoSEQ multiplex PCR assay. For TCR sequencing, RNA was extracted from every sample and reverse transcribed into cDNA to serve as template. Sourced from immuneACCESS, this table was stored by TCRdb with only in-frame sequences that have V and J called. A share of the clones is absent; for the studies checked, an unresolved V gene accounts for under half, and the remainder has no known explanation. The sample table contains about 180,000 clones; only one count was recorded for approximately 50% of them. Over 9% of the sample is held by the ten biggest clonotypes. The sequences come from CD8+ T cells sorted from blood, collected at approximately week 51, from a patient treated with tofacitinib. All receptors derive from a human donor with alopecia areata.

The sample holds a few counts of this clone. The rearrangement links TRBV6-1 to TRBJ1-5, with D tentatively TRBD1 (5 bases). The germline V and J ends were trimmed by 7 bases and 4 bases, with 14 bases remaining between them. The CDR3 consists of 14 residues. Germline V gene sequence: CDR1 MNHNS, CDR2 SASEGT. CDR3 sequence (DNA): TGTGCCAGCAAAGAAACAGGTTGGAATCAGCCCCAGCATTTT. Protein: CASKETGWNQPQHF.

The V call is TRBV2, the J call TRBJ2-2; D is ambiguous. Germline lookup yields CDR1 SNHLY and CDR2 FYNNEI. The V end lost 2 bases, the J end lost 6 bases, and 7 bases lay between the germline ends. The CDR3 runs to 13 residues. DNA for the CDR3: TGTGCCAGCAGTGAAACGGGCCCCGGGGAGCTGTTTTTT. The encoded protein is CASSETGPGELFF.

The chain carries TRBV25-1 and TRBJ2-7, with D uncertain. The germline CDR1 and CDR2 sequences are MGHDK and SYGVNS. V lost 5 bases to trimming and J lost 7 bases, with 9 bases between them. This CDR3 is built from 11 residues. The CDR3: CASSLGVEQYF. The CDR3 bases are TGTGCCAGCAGTTTAGGAGTGGAGCAGTACTTC.

The chain employs TRBV19 and TRBJ1-5; D may be TRBD1 (5 bases). Germline assignment: CDR1 LNHDA and CDR2 SQIVND (reference sequence). V was trimmed by 7 bases and J by 3 bases, leaving 13 bases between them. CDR3 length: 14 residues. The CDR3 DNA follows: TGTGCCAGTATCCGGGGCGGGCACAATCAGCCCCAGCATTTT. The encoded protein is CASIRGGHNQPQHF. Filled out from reference TRBV19 and TRBJ1-5, the complete variable domain reads DGGITQSPKYLFRKEGQNVTLSCEQNLNHDAMYWYRQDPGQGLRLIYYSQIVNDFQKGDIAEGYSVSREKKESFPLTVTSAQKNPTAFYLCASIRGGHNQPQHFGDGTRLSIL.

V gene TRBV30 combines with J gene TRBJ2-7; D possibly uses TRBD1 or TRBD2 (5 bases each). In germline, CDR1 is GTSNPN, CDR2 SVGIG (reference sequence). V was trimmed by 0 bases and J by 3 bases, leaving 9 bases between them. The CDR3 spans 13 residues. The CDR3 DNA reads TGTGCCTGGAGTGTACAGAGGGGCTACGAGCAGTACTTC. It translates to CAWSVQRGYEQYF.